This T cell receptor (beta chain) was captured by sequencing in a study of identical twins (dated by TCRdb to 2016 to 2017). In terms of the full investigation: To test whether fetal clonotypes persist, the study used deep sequencing on TCR alpha and beta repertoires from monozygotic twins, unrelated adults of various ages, and cord blood. To rule out contamination, replicate twin experiments were performed at different times with different library preparation protocols. Results the study describes overall, beyond this receptor: Fewer insertions were carried by abundant cord blood beta clonotypes; a weaker similar trend was observed in young adult naive repertoires, while no such trend was observed in memory repertoires. Compared with coincidental sharing between unrelated individuals, out-of-frame TCR alpha sequences shared between twins had an excess of sequences with low generation probability. Conclusions relied on cross-sectional statistical analysis, since the same donors could not be followed over many years. Invariant T cells such as MAIT and iNKT could partly confound zero-insertion analyses, though diverse VJ usage argued against this for most clonotypes. In monozygotic twins, out-of-frame TCR alpha sharing was systematically underestimated by recombination models, although the models agreed with sharing between unrelated individuals. Excess twin sharing in beta out-of-frame sequences was weaker because fewer shared sequences lowered the signal-to-noise ratio.

Every donor in the study was a healthy Caucasian. Three pairs of female monozygotic twins, all aged roughly 18 to 29 years, made up the twin cohort. RNA for TCR libraries was isolated from peripheral blood mononuclear cells. This clonotype was counted at least ten times. No cognate antigen has been identified for it. Per-base quality was not reported, and no clone a single base away is much larger than it. Library creation used 5' RACE. Sequencer: Illumina HiSeq 2000. A universal primer binding site was added through template switching, and the final cDNA carried a unique molecular identifier so that TCR cDNA molecules could be counted accurately. First-strand cDNA for TCR alpha and beta chains was synthesized from specific primers in the conserved constant-segment region. To control for contamination, every cDNA library was double barcoded, receiving both a SMART-Mk sample barcode and Illumina barcodes. TruSeq adapter sequences and Illumina sample barcodes were added in two successive PCR steps. TCR alpha and beta cDNA libraries were sequenced on the Illumina HiSeq platform with custom primers. The study's processing was this. Raw reads were processed with MiGEC to extract unique molecular identifiers, and MiXCR was used to determine CDR3 positions. Recombination models were inferred per individual with the repgenHMM and IGoR tools using an EM algorithm. Shared clonotype analysis was performed with the tcR package in R, normalizing sharing by the product of cloneset sizes. Out-of-frame nonproductive sequences were analyzed to study raw recombination free of thymic and clonal selection effects. The public reads were reanalyzed by TCRdb: fastp trimming at Q25, MiXCR alignment, in-frame beta chains only. Here each entry gathers all rows of one CDR3 protein and keeps the most common genes and DNA. In this record, the V and J calls reflect TCRdb's handling and not the investigators' own analysis. This sample comprises 550,000 to 700,000 distinct CDR3 sequences, approximately 21% of them detected only once. The top ten hold around 4.4% of the sample.

Trimming costs V 6 bases and J 8 bases, and their ends lie 13 bases apart. From cysteine to phenylalanine, the CDR3 is 12 amino acids long. The only DNA kept is the CDR3, 36 bases in frame from the first base. CDR1 MNHEY and CDR2 SVGAGI were looked up in the germline V gene. This sample was shared with a second study, whose subject was T cells expressing NK-cell markers. That second publication adds: In sorted CD3+CD56+NKG2C+, CD3+CD56+NKG2C- and CD3+CD56-NKG2C+ T-cell subsets from eight donors, TCR beta-chain repertoires were profiled. Seven of the eight sequenced donors were HCMV-seropositive and one was HCMV-seronegative. In several experiments an anti-gammadeltaTCR antibody was added to restrict sorting to alphabetaTCR-expressing T cells. For roughly 6 donors, the dominant CD3+CD56+NKG2C+ clonotypes were among the top 10 CD8+ clonotypes and accounted for about 1.0-8% of CD8+ T cells. Those dominant clonotypes were again the most abundant among CD3+CD56-NKG2C+ cells in four donors, at 28.3-60.1%. Whether the expanded NKG2C-expressing T cell clones were specific for HCMV antigens was left unclear. All eight donors whose samples were sequenced were randomly selected healthy volunteers, three of them men and five women. To determine HCMV serostatus, a commercial ELISA kit was used to detect HCMV-specific IgG in serum. For six donors, bulk peripheral blood T-cell repertoires were additionally sequenced from unsorted PBMC. MIGEC was used to demultiplex reads and group reads by UMI, and MiTCR was used to assemble and quantify clonotypes. To exclude erroneous sequences, only TCR cDNA sequences supported by at least two reads were retained. The tcR package was used for downstream repertoire analysis, and clonotypes were matched across fractions by CDR3 nucleotide sequence plus V segment. Antigen specificity was annotated against VDJdb with VDJmatch, allowing one amino acid substitution in CDR3.

What was sequenced was PBMCs. The rearrangement combines TRBV6-5 with TRBJ1-2; the D segment cannot be called with confidence. The clonotype comes from a woman between 18 and 29 years old in good health. CDR3 protein: CASRGRAQGYTF. The nucleotide sequence is given as TGTGCCAGCAGAGGGAGGGCGCAGGGCTACACCTTC.